The 15 T cell receptor beta chains listed next were all sequenced from one sample in a study of control samples from healthy donors and cancer patients. The assay was immunoSEQ multiplex PCR, and TCRdb's table has in-frame clones only and misses some. The sample carries some 28,000 clones, about 80% recorded once. Sample: PBMCs. The receptor source for this set is a man in his sixties with head and neck cancer.

This clone was picked up one time. The V and J genes are TRBV6-6 and TRBJ1-2; no clear D gene. CDR3 length equals 12 residues. The V gene's germline CDR1 is MNHNY and CDR2 SVGAGI (reference sequence). V lost 8 bases to trimming and J lost 8 bases, with 15 bases between them. This chain's CDR3 is CASEAQTTGYTF. Written as DNA, the CDR3 is TGTGCCAGCGAGGCGCAAACGACGGGCTACACCTTC.

This chain connects TRBV15 to TRBJ1-1; 7 nucleotides agree with TRBD1. Per germline, CDR1 LNHNV and CDR2 YYDKDF (reference sequence). V dropped 8 bases and J dropped 0; count of bases not matched to a gene: 9. The CDR3 extends over 15 amino acids. The CDR3 bases are TGTGCCACCGAGGGGGCAGATAGCATGAACACTGAAGCTTTCTTT. Its protein product is CATEGADSMNTEAFF.

The V and J genes are TRBV14 and TRBJ2-7; 9 bases line up with TRBD1. Germline CDR1 SGHDN, CDR2 FVKESK. The trim removed 4 bases at V and 7 bases at J, leaving 8 bases unmatched. The CDR3 extends over 14 amino acids. CDR3 nucleotides: TGTGCCAGCAGCCTACCGGGACAGGGTCTTGAGCAGTACTTC. Its protein product is CASSLPGQGLEQYF.

The chain uses TRBV5-4 and TRBJ2-1; D call uncertain. Looked up from germline, CDR1 is SGHNT and CDR2 is YYREEE (reference sequence). This CDR3 has 15 amino acids. V lost 0 bases and J 2 bases, leaving 9 bases between the germline ends. The DNA of the CDR3 is TGTGCCAGCAGCTTGGGGGGTTCAACCTACAATGAGCAGTTCTTC. Translated, it gives CASSLGGSTYNEQFF.

This clone was observed a single time. The chain couples TRBV27 to TRBJ2-7, with TRBD1 matching 8 bases. V shed 9 bases and J 1 base; nucleotides not matched to a gene: 8. The CDR3 is made up of 14 amino acids. Germline CDR1 is MNHEY and CDR2 is SMNVEV (reference sequence). The CDR3 DNA reads as TGTGCCAGTATAGGACAGGGAAGTTCCTACGAGCAGTACTTC. This sequence encodes CASIGQGSSYEQYF.

The chain combines TRBV5-1 with TRBJ2-7; 13 bases align to TRBD2. The CDR3 spans 16 residues. Germline trimming cut 4 bases from V and 1 base from J; bases unmatched to any gene: 5. Germline CDR1 SGHRS, CDR2 YFSETQ. CDR3 bases: TGCGCCAGCAGCCCTATGACTAGCGGGGGGTCCTACGAGCAGTACTTC. This codes for CASSPMTSGGSYEQYF.

This rearrangement joins TRBV12-3 or TRBV12-4 to TRBJ2-7, with D possibly TRBD1 on 5 matching bases. CDR3 length equals 13 residues. Trimming left V 5 bases short and J 5 bases short, with 13 bases between. In DNA form, the CDR3 reads TGTGCCAGCAGTAGGGGCGTTTGGGACGAGCAGTACTTC. This codes for CASSRGVWDEQYF.

V is TRBV5-1 and J is TRBJ1-2; 7 bases are shared with TRBD1. CDR1 is SGHRS and CDR2 is YFSETQ in the germline V gene. The J segment lost 4 bases and the V segment lost 1 base, leaving 10 bases of the junction unmatched. There are 16 residues in the CDR3. The CDR3: CASSLSRTGSPYGYTF. DNA of the CDR3: TGCGCCAGCAGCTTGTCGCGGACAGGTTCGCCCTATGGCTACACCTTC.

The V call is TRBV7-3, the J call TRBJ2-2; D is unresolved. Trimming pared 5 bases from V and 2 bases from J, leaving 3 bases between. This CDR3 is built from 12 residues. Germline CDR1 and CDR2: SGHTA and FQGTGA. The CDR3 region has the DNA TGTGCCAGCAGCCCTAACACCGGGGAGCTGTTTTTT. Translation gives CASSPNTGELFF.

The chain carries TRBV18 and TRBJ2-7; 10 bases agree with TRBD1. The V gene end was trimmed by 0 bases and the J gene end by 3 bases; junction bases not matched to a gene: 5. This CDR3 contains 16 residues. Germline CDR1 KGHSH, CDR2 LQKENI. The CDR3 spells CASSPPLGDRGYEQYF. CDR3 bases: TGTGCCAGCTCACCACCCCTTGGGGACAGGGGCTACGAGCAGTACTTC.

This chain links TRBV25-1 with TRBJ1-1; D not certain. Germline assignment: CDR1 MGHDK and CDR2 SYGVNS. The V end lost 8 bases, the J end lost 0 bases, and 13 bases lay between the germline ends. The CDR3 runs 14 residues. CDR3 sequence (DNA): TGTGCCAGCGCGAACAGAGCGATGAACACTGAAGCTTTCTTT. Amino acids: CASANRAMNTEAFF.

The chain couples TRBV20-1 to TRBJ2-2; D may be TRBD2 (7 bases). Trimming left V 3 bases short and J 6 bases short, with 11 bases between. This CDR3 is 13 amino acids long. Germline loops: CDR1 DFQATT, CDR2 SNEGSKA (reference sequence). CDR3 sequence reads: CSASGGAAGELFF. Written as DNA, the CDR3 is TGCAGTGCTAGTGGGGGGGCCGCCGGGGAGCTGTTTTTT.

The chain uses TRBV24-1 and TRBJ2-2, with no clear D. CDR3 length: 15 amino acids. V lost 9 bases and J 0 bases, leaving 13 bases between the germline ends. CDR1 KGHDR and CDR2 SFDVKD come from the germline V gene. CDR3 loop: CATALGQANTGELFF. In DNA, the CDR3 is TGTGCCACCGCCCTGGGCCAAGCGAACACCGGGGAGCTGTTTTTT.

The chain combines TRBV12-3 or TRBV12-4 with TRBJ1-2; tentatively, D is TRBD1 (5 bases). Trimming shortened V by 3 bases and J by 4 bases, and 9 bases separated the two germline ends. The CDR3 covers 13 residues. The CDR3 reads CASSLDGGYGYTF. The CDR3, as DNA: TGTGCCAGCAGTTTGGATGGGGGCTATGGCTACACCTTC.

The chain joins TRBV5-6 to TRBJ2-5, with TRBD2 identical over 13 bases. V dropped 4 bases and J dropped 5; count of bases not matched to a gene: 8. CDR1 and CDR2 from the germline V gene are SGHDT and YYEEEE. The CDR3 runs 16 residues. This chain's CDR3 is CASSQKGLAGSETQYF. The CDR3 DNA is TGTGCCAGCAGCCAAAAGGGACTAGCGGGAAGTGAGACCCAGTACTTC.